This passage covers 9 T cell receptor beta chains from one sample sequenced in a study of T cell responses to AZD1222 COVID-19 vaccine. Using immunoSEQ multiplex PCR, the repertoire was profiled, and TCRdb retains in-frame clones only, with some absent. The sample records some 170,000 clones, over 80% being singletons. The input for sequencing was peripheral blood, taken 28 days after the second dose of the MenACWY control vaccine. The receptors originated from an adult who received the MenACWY meningococcal vaccine as a control.

The rearrangement links TRBV5-4 to TRBJ2-1; TRBD1 is a possible D gene (5 bases). Germline V CDR1 and CDR2: SGHNT, YYREEE (reference sequence). This CDR3 has 14 amino acids. V was shortened by 4 bases and J by 9 bases, with 17 bases between the two germline ends. The CDR3 DNA is TGTGCCAGCAGCAGACCCCCAGGGTACTCTGAGCAGTTCTTC. Protein product: CASSRPPGYSEQFF.

Written as DNA, the CDR3 is TGTGCCAGCAGCCCCTGGGGGGGTCCCTACGAGCAGTACTTC. Translated: CASSPWGGPYEQYF. The genes are TRBV5-5 and TRBJ2-7; 7 bases agree with TRBD2. Germline V lookup: CDR1 SGHKS, CDR2 YYEKEE (reference sequence). CDR3 size: 14 residues. V was pared by 4 bases and J by 2 bases, with 6 bases of the junction left unmatched.

The chain uses TRBV5-1 and TRBJ2-5, with 8 bases aligning to TRBD1. V trimming: 1 base; J trimming: 5 bases; junction bases outside the gene matches: 4. This CDR3 has 14 residues. The V gene's germline CDR1 is SGHRS and CDR2 YFSETQ. CDR3 in DNA: TGCGCCAGCAGCTTGAGGGGGGACAGGGAGACCCAGTACTTC. It is translated as CASSLRGDRETQYF.

The V call is TRBV6-5, the J call TRBJ1-5, with TRBD1 as a possible D gene (5 bases). CDR1 is MNHEY and CDR2 is SVGAGI in the germline V gene. The CDR3 runs 15 residues. V lost 6 bases and J 0 bases, leaving 12 bases between the germline ends. The DNA for the CDR3 is TGTGCCAGCAGCCTTGACAGATATAGCAATCAGCCCCAGCATTTT. It yields the protein CASSLDRYSNQPQHF.

V is TRBV5-4 and J is TRBJ1-6; unclear D gene. V was shortened by 0 bases and J by 10 bases, with 17 bases between the two germline ends. Germline V CDR1 and CDR2: SGHNT, YYREEE (reference sequence). This CDR3 spans 16 amino acids. This CDR3 reads CASSLEAVGSHSPLHF. The CDR3 DNA sequence: TGTGCCAGCAGCTTGGAGGCAGTTGGTTCACACTCACCCCTCCACTTT. The full variable domain, in which reference TRBV5-4 and TRBJ1-6 provide the parts outside the CDR3, is ETGVTQSPTHLIKTRGQQVTLRCSSQSGHNTVSWYQQALGQGPQFIFQYYREEENGRGNFPPRFSGLQFPNYSSELNVNALELDDSALYLCASSLEAVGSHSPLHFGNGTRLTVT.

This chain links TRBV9 with TRBJ1-2; the D gene is possibly TRBD1 (6 bases). Germline V gene lookup returns CDR1 SGDLS and CDR2 YYNGEE. The germline V and J ends were trimmed by 4 bases and 4 bases, with 11 bases remaining between them. This CDR3 is 13 amino acids long. The CDR3 loop is CASSPMDSYGYTF. The CDR3 nucleotides are TGTGCCAGCAGCCCAATGGACAGCTATGGCTACACCTTC.

The rearrangement uses TRBV6-5 and TRBJ1-1; TRBD1 agrees at 9 bases. Germline V gene data show CDR1 as MNHEY and CDR2 as SVGAGI. The CDR3 consists of 13 residues. The V and J ends lost 6 bases and 3 bases, in that order; junction bases with no gene match: 2. Here the CDR3 reads CASRGQGYTEAFF. The CDR3 bases are TGTGCCAGCAGAGGACAGGGGTACACTGAAGCTTTCTTT.

A single count supports this clone. The CDR3, as DNA: TGTGCCAGCAGCCTGACAGGGAGGAACACTGAAGCTTTCTTT. Residues: CASSLTGRNTEAFF. The J gene is TRBJ1-1, the V gene TRBV7-2; 7 bases fit TRBD1. The CDR3 is 14 residues long. V trimming: 5 bases; J trimming: 1 base; junction bases outside the gene matches: 4. Germline CDR1 reads SGHTA; CDR2 reads FQGNSA.

The DNA for the CDR3 is TGTGCCAGCACCGGGACACCACAAGAGACCCAGTACTTC. This gives the protein CASTGTPQETQYF. This chain uses TRBV2 with TRBJ2-5, with D perhaps TRBD1 (6 bases). V was cut by 7 bases and J by 2 bases, with 11 bases left in between. The CDR3 spans 13 residues. Germline V lookup: CDR1 SNHLY, CDR2 FYNNEI.